A selection of T cell receptor beta chains follows, all from one sample in a study of blood T cell repertoires in COVID-19. Profiled with immunoSEQ multiplex PCR; TCRdb holds only in-frame clones, not every one. The sample carries 150,000 to 200,000 clones, about 86% recorded once. Sequenced input: peripheral blood. The receptors come from a woman in her fifties or sixties with COVID-19, enrolled during active disease. Both conserved end residues are part of each CDR3.

J gene: TRBJ2-1
V gene: TRBV4-2
CDR3 protein: CASSQELNLAYNEQFF

J gene: TRBJ1-4
V gene: TRBV7-6
CDR3 protein: CASSFSPQATNEKLFF

J gene: TRBJ2-3
V gene: TRBV13
CDR3 protein: CASGKGLATNPITDTQYF

J gene: TRBJ1-2
V gene: TRBV24-1
CDR3 protein: CATSSRTRGEDNYGYTF

J gene: TRBJ2-2
V gene: TRBV20-1
CDR3 protein: CSVSYTGELFF

J gene: TRBJ2-5
V gene: TRBV5-4
CDR3 protein: CASSSPGLETQYF

J gene: TRBJ2-1
V gene: TRBV6-5
CDR3 protein: CASSYGSGYNEQFF

J gene: TRBJ2-6
V gene: TRBV5-1
CDR3 protein: CASSLKTSGSSGANVLTF

J gene: TRBJ2-7
V gene: TRBV4-2
CDR3 protein: CASSQGTGTVGNEQYF

J gene: TRBJ2-6
V gene: TRBV6-2/TRBV6-3
CDR3 protein: CASSYSITSTGTGANVLTF

J gene: TRBJ1-4
V gene: TRBV7-9
CDR3 protein: CASSPEFNEKLFF

J gene: TRBJ2-3
V gene: TRBV7-2
CDR3 protein: CASSLGDRGLRDTQYF

J gene: TRBJ2-7
V gene: TRBV9
CDR3 protein: CASSSGLVGYEQYF

J gene: TRBJ1-1
V gene: TRBV30
CDR3 protein: CAWSVGGNTEAFF

J gene: TRBJ1-1
V gene: TRBV6-2/TRBV6-3
CDR3 protein: CASSRPGRGQTEAFF

J gene: TRBJ1-2
V gene: TRBV4-3
CDR3 protein: CASSQVARSNYGYTF

J gene: TRBJ1-1
V gene: TRBV14
CDR3 protein: CASSQPPGGNTEAFF

J gene: TRBJ1-2
V gene: TRBV11-3
CDR3 protein: CASSYGRGYGYTF

J gene: TRBJ2-5
V gene: TRBV28
CDR3 protein: CASRRTGRETQYF

J gene: TRBJ2-7
V gene: TRBV11-1
CDR3 protein: CASSLARVPQSSYEQYF

J gene: TRBJ1-2
V gene: TRBV7-3
CDR3 protein: CASSLKGASGYTF

J gene: TRBJ2-1
V gene: TRBV29-1
CDR3 protein: CSVERSYNEQFF

J gene: TRBJ2-1
V gene: TRBV15
CDR3 protein: CATSRDPGRFNNEQFF

J gene: TRBJ1-1
V gene: TRBV24-1
CDR3 protein: CATRGTGSTEAFF

J gene: TRBJ2-1
V gene: TRBV18
CDR3 protein: CASSPIRERYNEQFF

J gene: TRBJ2-1
V gene: TRBV24-1
CDR3 protein: CATRSAGGGNEQFF

J gene: TRBJ1-2
V gene: TRBV7-9
CDR3 protein: CASSFRTGWYGYTF

J gene: TRBJ2-7
V gene: TRBV7-2
CDR3 protein: CASSRTGKDDEQYF

J gene: TRBJ1-1
V gene: TRBV30
CDR3 protein: CAWSGQGGTEAFF

J gene: TRBJ1-5
V gene: TRBV28
CDR3 protein: CASSRGTASNQPQHF

J gene: TRBJ2-2
V gene: TRBV4-3
CDR3 protein: CASSQDVDTGELFF

J gene: TRBJ2-7
V gene: TRBV2
CDR3 protein: CASRGDMREQYF

J gene: TRBJ2-3
V gene: TRBV10-2
CDR3 protein: CASSEATGTSGTFTQYF

J gene: TRBJ2-7
V gene: TRBV28
CDR3 protein: CASRRQPTYEQYF

J gene: TRBJ1-4
V gene: TRBV29-1
CDR3 protein: CSGQTTNEKLFF

J gene: TRBJ2-3
V gene: TRBV9
CDR3 protein: CASSVGSGRGTDTQYF

J gene: TRBJ1-4
V gene: TRBV19
CDR3 protein: CASSTQGPAGEKLFF

J gene: TRBJ2-7
V gene: TRBV25-1
CDR3 protein: CASREQGLGEQYF

J gene: TRBJ2-1
V gene: TRBV11-2
CDR3 protein: CASSSETHSGGNEQFF

J gene: TRBJ1-5
V gene: TRBV19
CDR3 protein: CASNKGYQPQHF

J gene: TRBJ1-4
V gene: TRBV11-2
CDR3 protein: CASSPRTGWNEKLFF

J gene: TRBJ2-7
V gene: TRBV10-3
CDR3 protein: CAISESNSGSYEQYF